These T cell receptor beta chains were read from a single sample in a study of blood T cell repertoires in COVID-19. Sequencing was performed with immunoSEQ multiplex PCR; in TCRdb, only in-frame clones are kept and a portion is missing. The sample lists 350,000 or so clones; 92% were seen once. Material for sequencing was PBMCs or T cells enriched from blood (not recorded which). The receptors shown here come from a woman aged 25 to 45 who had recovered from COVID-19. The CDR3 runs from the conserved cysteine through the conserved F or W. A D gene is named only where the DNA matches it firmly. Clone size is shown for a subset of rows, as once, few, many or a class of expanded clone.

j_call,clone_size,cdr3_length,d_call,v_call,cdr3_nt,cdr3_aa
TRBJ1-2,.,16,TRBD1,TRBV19,TGTGCCAGTAGTATCTCCGGACAGGGAGCTAACTATGGCTACACCTTC,CASSISGQGANYGYTF
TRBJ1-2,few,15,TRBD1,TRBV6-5,TGTGCCAGCAGTTACTCGGGTTCAGGGGGCTATGGCTACACCTTC,CASSYSGSGGYGYTF
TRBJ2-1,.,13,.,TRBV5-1,TGCGCCAGCAGCTTGGCCCTTTACAATGAGCAGTTCTTC,CASSLALYNEQFF
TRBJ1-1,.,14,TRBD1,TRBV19,TGTGCCAGTACCAAGACCGACAGGGTTTTTAGAGCTTTCTTT,CASTKTDRVFRAFF
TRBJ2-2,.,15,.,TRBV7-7,TGTGCTAGCAGCGACGGAGGGACAGCCACCGGGGAGCTGTTTTTT,CASSDGGTATGELFF
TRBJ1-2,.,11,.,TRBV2,TGTGCCAGCAGTCAGTCCTATGGCTACACCTTC,CASSQSYGYTF
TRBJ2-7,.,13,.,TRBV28,TGTGCCAGCAGTTTGGCAGGGTCCTACGAGCAGTACTTC,CASSLAGSYEQYF
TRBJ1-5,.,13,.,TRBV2,TGTGCCAGCAAGTACGGACTCAATCAGCCCCAGCATTTT,CASKYGLNQPQHF
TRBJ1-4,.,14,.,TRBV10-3,TGTGCCATCAGTGAAAAGGGGTTCAATGAAAAACTGTTTTTT,CAISEKGFNEKLFF
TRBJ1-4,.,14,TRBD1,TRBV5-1,TGCGCCAGCAGCCGGGGACAGGGGAATGAAAAACTGTTTTTT,CASSRGQGNEKLFF
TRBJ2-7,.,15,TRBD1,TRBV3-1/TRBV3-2,TGTGCCAGCAGCCAAGTCTCCCCAGGGGGCTACGAGCAGTACTTC,CASSQVSPGGYEQYF
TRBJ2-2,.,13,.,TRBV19,TGTGCCAGTAGTAACCAGGGCGCCGGGGAGCTGTTTTTT,CASSNQGAGELFF
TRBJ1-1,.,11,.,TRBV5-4,TGTGCCAGCAGCTCGGACACTGAAGCTTTCTTT,CASSSDTEAFF
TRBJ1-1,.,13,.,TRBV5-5,TGTGCCAGCAGCTCCTTTGGCAACACTGAAGCTTTCTTT,CASSSFGNTEAFF
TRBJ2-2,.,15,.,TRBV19,TGTGCCAGTAGTATAGGGGGCAGGGTCCCAGGGGAGCTGTTTTTT,CASSIGGRVPGELFF
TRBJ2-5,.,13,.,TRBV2,TGTGCCAGCAGTAGGGAGAAGCAAGAGACCCAGTACTTC,CASSREKQETQYF
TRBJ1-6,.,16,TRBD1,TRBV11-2,TGTGCCAGCAGCTTAGGGTCAGGGGGCTATAATTCACCCCTCCACTTT,CASSLGSGGYNSPLHF
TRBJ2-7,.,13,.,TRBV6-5,TGTGCCAGCAGGACGACAGTCTCCTACGAGCAGTACTTC,CASRTTVSYEQYF
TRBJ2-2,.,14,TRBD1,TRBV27,TGTGCCAGCAGGCAGGGGGCAGGGACCGGGGAGCTGTTTTTT,CASRQGAGTGELFF
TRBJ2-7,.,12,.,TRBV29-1,TGCAGCGTCAGACTGAACTCCTACGAGCAGTACTTC,CSVRLNSYEQYF
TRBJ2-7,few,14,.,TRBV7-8,TGTGCCAGCAGCCACAGGCGTAGCTCCTACGAGCAGTACTTC,CASSHRRSSYEQYF
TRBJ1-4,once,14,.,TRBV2,TGTGCCAGCAGCGCGGGACTCTCCAATGAAAAACTGTTTTTT,CASSAGLSNEKLFF
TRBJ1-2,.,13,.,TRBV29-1,TGCAGCGTTGACGGGTCCCGGGACTATGGCTACACCTTC,CSVDGSRDYGYTF
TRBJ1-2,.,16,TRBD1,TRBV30,TGTGCCTGGAAGCGCTACGCAGGGGGCGGTTTAGAGGGCTACACCTTC,CAWKRYAGGGLEGYTF
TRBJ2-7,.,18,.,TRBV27,TGTGCCAGCAGTTTCTCATATAGGAGGAGGTTTGGGATCTACGAGCAGTACTTC,CASSFSYRRRFGIYEQYF